These 30 T cell receptor beta chains came from one sample sequenced in a study of T cells in Graves' hyperthyroidism and ophthalmopathy. From RNA transcripts, TCR beta CDR3 regions were amplified. TCR CDR3 underwent first-round RT-PCR with the HTBI primer set. TCRdb fed the multiplex PCR reads into MiXCR, producing one record per CDR3 protein. The repertoire holds 600,000 to 700,000 distinct CDR3 sequences, with over 40% as singletons. Sequencing was performed on peripheral blood or thyroid tissue (not recorded which). These receptors all stem from an adult man with Graves' disease, either hyperthyroidism or ophthalmopathy (not recorded which).

This clonotype was picked up a small number of times. The chain uses TRBV9 and TRBJ1-1, with a weak D call TRBD1 (6 bases). Trimming stripped 0 bases from V and 8 bases from J, with 23 bases between. The CDR3 runs to 17 residues. Germline CDR1 is SGDLS and CDR2 is YYNGEE. In DNA, the CDR3 is TGTGCCAGCAGCGTAGTGGGCCGTGGGGGGGCGCTTCCCGAAGCTTTCTTT. The encoded protein is CASSVVGRGGALPEAFF.

This clonotype was seen ten or more times. V is TRBV10-2 and J is TRBJ1-5; D perhaps matches TRBD1 (6 bases). CDR1 is WSHSY and CDR2 is SAAADI in the germline V gene. This CDR3 region has 14 residues. The V and J ends lost 6 bases and 5 bases respectively, with 14 bases between them. This CDR3 is CASRDRSKDQPQHF. DNA for the CDR3: TGCGCCAGCAGGGACAGATCTAAAGATCAGCCCCAGCATTTT.

Note on this clonotype: A much larger clonotype is one base distant, so this may be a read error. The genes are TRBV7-9 and TRBJ2-7, with 8 bases identical to TRBD1. This CDR3 has 16 amino acids. V gave up 4 bases and J gave up 1 base; unmatched junction bases: 9. Looked up from germline, CDR1 is SEHNR and CDR2 is FQNEAQ (reference sequence). The CDR3 region has the DNA TGTGCCAGCAGCTCGACTGCAGGGGGCGCGTCCTACGAGCAGTACTTC. Translated, it gives CASSSTAGGASYEQYF.

This chain connects TRBV10-3 to TRBJ2-6; possible D gene TRBD1, 5 bases. V lost 9 bases and J 0 bases, leaving 6 bases between the germline ends. The CDR3 consists of 13 residues. Germline loops: CDR1 ENHRY, CDR2 SYGVKD. CDR3 amino acids: CAIQGSGANVLTF. The CDR3 DNA follows: TGTGCCATTCAGGGCTCTGGGGCCAACGTCCTGACTTTC.

The V gene is TRBV7-2, the J gene TRBJ1-6; 8 positions agree with TRBD1. The CDR3 spans 15 residues. After removal of 5 bases from V and 9 bases from J, the junction contained 9 bases not matched to a gene. Per the germline V gene, CDR1 is SGHTA and CDR2 is FQGNSA. This CDR3 is CASSRTTGARSPLHF. In DNA form, the CDR3 reads TGTGCCAGCAGCAGGACGACAGGGGCTCGTTCACCCCTCCACTTT.

This sequence joins TRBV5-1 and TRBJ1-6; D gene ambiguous. The V end was cut by 5 bases, the J end by 9 bases, with 12 bases between. CDR1 is SGHRS, CDR2 YFSETQ, per germline. CDR3 size: 13 residues. The CDR3 protein is CASSGGEGSPLHF. The CDR3 DNA is TGCGCCAGCAGTGGCGGGGAGGGTTCACCCCTCCACTTT.

In regard to this clonotype: A much bigger clone sits one base away, suggesting this may be a read error. The chain carries TRBV5-4 and TRBJ1-2; 7 nucleotides match TRBD1. CDR1 is SGHNT and CDR2 is YYREEE in the germline V gene (reference sequence). The CDR3 contains 15 residues. The CDR3, as DNA: TGTGCCAGCAGCACGGACAGGCTAGCTAACTATGGCTACGCCTTC. Amino acids: CASSTDRLANYGYAF. Combining the CDR3 with reference TRBV5-4 and TRBJ1-2 gives the whole variable domain ETGVTQSPTHLIKTRGQQVTLRCSSQSGHNTVSWYQQALGQGPQFIFQYYREEENGRGNFPPRFSGLQFPNYSSELNVNALELDDSALYLCASSTDRLANYGYAFGSGTRLTVV.

V is TRBV2 and J is TRBJ2-5, with D maybe TRBD1 (5 bases). The germline gives CDR1 SNHLY, CDR2 FYNNEI. There are 12 residues in the CDR3. V shed 4 bases and J shed 7 bases, with 10 bases lying between them. The chain's CDR3 is CASSAERGTQYF. The DNA for the CDR3 is TGTGCCAGCAGTGCAGAAAGGGGGACCCAGTACTTC.

The chain links TRBV7-6 to TRBJ2-3, with no clear D. Germline assignment: CDR1 SGHVS and CDR2 FNYEAQ. The CDR3 has 12 amino acids. V lost 5 bases, J lost 11 bases, and 14 bases lay in between. For the CDR3, the DNA is TGTGCCAGCAGCCCATGGTCTGTTAGGCAGTATTTT. Its translation is CASSPWSVRQYF.

The sample holds one count of this clonotype. V is TRBV19 and J is TRBJ2-5, with D possibly being TRBD1 (6 bases). The V and J ends lost 4 bases and 1 base respectively, with 19 bases between them. Germline CDR1 LNHDA, CDR2 SQIVND (reference sequence). CDR3 length: 17 amino acids. CDR3 amino acids: CASSRQHRVMGQETQYF. The DNA for the CDR3 is TGTGCCAGTAGTAGACAACACAGGGTGATGGGCCAAGAGACCCAGTACTTC.

There are many counts of this clonotype. The chain employs TRBV6-6 and TRBJ1-5; D unclear. CDR1 MNHNY and CDR2 SVGAGI come from the germline V gene (reference sequence). This CDR3 spans 13 amino acids. Trimming cost V 6 bases and J 0 bases, with 6 bases left between them. For the CDR3, the DNA is TGTGCCAGCAGCTACGGTAGCAATCAGCCCCAGCATTTT. Encoded protein: CASSYGSNQPQHF.

V usage is TRBV29-1 and J usage is TRBJ1-2, with TRBD1 identical over 11 bases. The trim removed 2 bases at V and 9 bases at J, leaving 8 bases unmatched. The germline V gene encodes CDR1 SQVTM and CDR2 ANQGSEA. The CDR3 loop spans 14 amino acids. The CDR3: CSVESPGQGGRYTF. CDR3 DNA: TGCAGCGTTGAAAGCCCGGGACAGGGGGGACGCTACACCTTC.

The chain carries TRBV20-1 and TRBJ1-5, with a tentative D call TRBD1 (5 bases). The germline CDR1 and CDR2 sequences are DFQATT and SNEGSKA (reference sequence). This CDR3 comprises 13 residues. The V gene lost 5 bases and the J gene lost 3 bases, with 11 bases spanning the gap. The CDR3 sequence: CSAPPGLNQPQHF. The CDR3 region has the DNA TGCAGTGCTCCTCCGGGGCTCAATCAGCCCCAGCATTTT.

This clonotype has a handful of counts. J is TRBJ1-3 and V is TRBV7-8; D may be TRBD1 (6 bases). This CDR3 region has 14 residues. V lost 7 bases and J 3 bases, leaving 13 bases between the germline ends. Germline lookup yields CDR1 SGHVS and CDR2 FQNEAQ. The CDR3 reads CASMEGGIGNTIYF. CDR3 in DNA: TGTGCCAGCATGGAAGGGGGAATTGGAAACACCATATATTTT.

This rearrangement joins TRBV7-8 to TRBJ1-4, with D unresolved. Trimming left V 5 bases short and J 8 bases short, with 12 bases between. The length of the CDR3 is 13 residues. The germline V gene encodes CDR1 SGHVS and CDR2 FQNEAQ. The CDR3 DNA reads TGTGCCAGCAGCCTTTACGACCAAGAAAAACTGTTTTTT. Translated: CASSLYDQEKLFF. The full variable domain, with the rest looked up from reference TRBV7-8 and TRBJ1-4, is GAGVSQSPRYKVAKRGQDVALRCDPISGHVSLFWYQQALGQGPEFLTYFQNEAQLDKSGLPSDRFFAERPEGSVSTLKIQRTQQEDSAVYLCASSLYDQEKLFFGSGTQLSVL.

The chain combines TRBV29-1 with TRBJ1-4; TRBD1 might be the D (6 bases). Germline CDR1 is SQVTM and CDR2 is ANQGSEA. Trimming removed 5 bases from V and 8 bases from J, with 18 bases in between. This CDR3 has 14 residues. The CDR3 reads CSVRGGGGEEKLFF. The CDR3 DNA is TGCAGCGTTCGCGGCGGGGGGGGCGAGGAAAAACTGTTTTTT.

Regarding this clonotype: The germline gene is not matched at one end of the junction; a read error may be the cause. The chain uses TRBV24-1 and TRBJ2-5; 11 positions match TRBD1. Germline CDR1 is KGHDR and CDR2 is SFDVKD. There are 14 residues in the CDR3. The CDR3 loop is CASSWTGGRETQYF. The CDR3 bases are TGTGCCAGCAGTTGGACAGGGGGCCGGGAGACCCAGTACTTC.

The chain has TRBV29-1 and TRBJ1-6, with D tentatively TRBD1 (5 bases). The ends were cut back, 6 bases at V and 7 bases at J, with 16 bases in the middle. The CDR3 extends over 14 amino acids. The germline CDR1 and CDR2 sequences are SQVTM and ANQGSEA. CDR3 region: CSVESGTQNSPLHF. Written as DNA, the CDR3 is TGCAGCGTCGAATCCGGGACTCAGAATTCACCCCTCCACTTT.

This clonotype was detected only a few times. The chain links TRBV20-1 to TRBJ2-7; no clear D gene. The ends were cut back, 1 base at V and 3 bases at J, with 13 bases in the middle. Germline CDR1 DFQATT, CDR2 SNEGSKA (reference sequence). The CDR3 spans 14 residues. The CDR3 bases are TGCAGTGCTAGAGTTGTACACCGCGGCTACGAGCAGTACTTC. Amino acid sequence: CSARVVHRGYEQYF.

This clonotype was picked up a small number of times. The chain links TRBV2 to TRBJ2-5; the match to TRBD2 covers 11 bases. Germline CDR1 and CDR2: SNHLY and FYNNEI. Trimming cost V 8 bases and J 1 base; bases outside gene matches: 9. This CDR3 spans 16 amino acids. CDR3 in amino acids: CASLKTSGNLQETQYF. In DNA form, the CDR3 reads TGTGCCAGCCTCAAGACTAGCGGGAATCTCCAAGAGACCCAGTACTTC.

The chain recombines TRBV2 with TRBJ1-1; weak D call: TRBD1 (6 bases). The germline V gene encodes CDR1 SNHLY and CDR2 FYNNEI. This CDR3 comprises 12 residues. The germline V and J ends were trimmed by 10 bases and 4 bases, with 13 bases remaining between them. The CDR3: CANRGGGTEAFF. The DNA of the CDR3 is TGTGCCAACCGAGGGGGAGGCACTGAAGCTTTCTTT.

This clonotype was observed a handful of times. The chain couples TRBV20-1 to TRBJ2-7; 8 bases align to TRBD1. The CDR3 spans 13 residues. Germline V gene sequence: CDR1 DFQATT, CDR2 SNEGSKA (reference sequence). The V and J ends lost 3 bases and 2 bases, in that order; junction bases with no gene match: 3. The CDR3 DNA reads as TGCAGTGCTAGGGACAGGGTGCCCTACGAGCAGTACTTC. The encoded protein is CSARDRVPYEQYF.

This clonotype was counted between two and nine times. The chain combines TRBV10-3 with TRBJ1-3, with D uncertain. CDR3 size: 13 residues. Trimming cost V 6 bases and J 8 bases, with 14 bases left between them. Germline V gives CDR1 ENHRY, CDR2 SYGVKD. CDR3 amino acids: CAISKDGRYTIYF. The CDR3 DNA follows: TGTGCCATCAGCAAAGACGGGAGGTACACCATATATTTT.

The chain is built from TRBV19 and TRBJ1-2, with a possible D match to TRBD1 (6 bases). The ends were cut back, 3 bases at V and 4 bases at J, with 21 bases in the middle. The CDR3 spans 17 residues. Germline assignment: CDR1 LNHDA and CDR2 SQIVND (reference sequence). For the CDR3, the DNA is TGTGCCAGTAGTATCGGAGGTCTGGCAGGGGCAATCTATGGCTACACCTTC. Its protein is CASSIGGLAGAIYGYTF. Based on the CDR3 plus reference TRBV19 and TRBJ1-2, the full variable domain is DGGITQSPKYLFRKEGQNVTLSCEQNLNHDAMYWYRQDPGQGLRLIYYSQIVNDFQKGDIAEGYSVSREKKESFPLTVTSAQKNPTAFYLCASSIGGLAGAIYGYTFGSGTRLTVV.

This clonotype was observed at least ten times. The V and J genes are TRBV7-2 and TRBJ2-7; 7 nucleotides line up with TRBD2. CDR3 length: 13 residues. The germline CDR1 and CDR2 sequences are SGHTA and FQGNSA. The trim removed 5 bases at V and 3 bases at J, leaving 4 bases unmatched. In nucleotides, the CDR3 is TGTGCCAGCAGCACCGGGAGGAGCTACGAGCAGTACTTC. It specifies CASSTGRSYEQYF.

The chain links TRBV11-2 to TRBJ1-2; TRBD1 might be the D (5 bases). Trimming pared 2 bases from V and 4 bases from J, leaving 11 bases between. Looked up from germline, CDR1 is SGHAT and CDR2 is FQNNGV. This CDR3 region has 14 residues. The CDR3 region is CASSLLQGGYGYTF. CDR3 sequence (DNA): TGTGCCAGCAGCTTATTGCAGGGTGGCTATGGCTACACCTTC.

This clonotype was observed at least ten times. This chain connects TRBV2 to TRBJ1-4; D is undetermined. Per germline, CDR1 SNHLY and CDR2 FYNNEI. Trimming cost V 6 bases and J 3 bases, with 14 bases left between them. This CDR3 has 15 amino acids. Here the CDR3 reads CASRDRERANEKLFF. CDR3 in DNA: TGTGCCAGCAGGGACCGAGAGCGAGCTAATGAAAAACTGTTTTTT.

The V call is TRBV11-1, the J call TRBJ1-2; 7 bases match TRBD1. The ends lost 11 bases at V and 3 bases at J; junction bases unmatched: 6. Germline V gives CDR1 SGHAT, CDR2 FQDESV (reference sequence). The CDR3 loop spans 12 amino acids. The CDR3 loop reads CALGGTDYGYTF. CDR3 sequence (DNA): TGTGCCTTAGGGGGGACAGACTATGGCTACACCTTC.

Remarks on this clonotype: A much larger clone is a single base away; this may be a read error. Lacking the conserved final phenylalanine or tryptophan, this CDR3 likely reflects a read error. The chain combines TRBV7-9 with TRBJ1-4; 7 nucleotides match TRBD1. This CDR3 is built from 16 residues. V trimming: 2 bases; J trimming: 10 bases; junction bases outside the gene matches: 13. The germline V gene has CDR1 SEHNR and CDR2 FQNEAQ (reference sequence). The chain's CDR3 is CASSLPETGLTAKLFL. Written as DNA, the CDR3 is TGTGCCAGCAGCTTACCAGAGACAGGGCTAACTGCAAAACTGTTTCTT.

The gene calls are TRBV10-1 and TRBJ2-5; D unclear. With the DNA end fitting TRBJ2-1 better, the J assignment may be wrong. From germline, CDR1 is WNHNN and CDR2 SYGVQD (reference sequence). This CDR3 has 13 amino acids. CDR3 region: CASNVAPLDEQFF. As DNA, the CDR3 is TGCGCCAGCAATGTTGCCCCGTTGGATGAGCAGTTCTTC.